Described below is a single T cell receptor beta chain sequence and its context. Its antigen is not known. The V end lost 5 bases, the J end lost 5 bases, and 12 bases lay between the germline ends. The CDR3 is made up of 12 amino acids. Germline V gene data show CDR1 as GTSNPN and CDR2 as SVGIG (reference sequence). This record belongs to a study of cytomegalovirus exposure and HLA in healthy donors. Findings and caveats of the study: Relative to the approximately 700-donor mean, N-insertions were reportedly fewer in an Asian-associated ancestry cluster in a later analysis.

The PCR used 60 Vbeta and 13 Jbeta primers. Measured with immunoSEQ multiplex PCR; TCRdb has only the in-frame clones, and not every one. The sample contains under 200,000 clones, roughly 73% of which appear only once. Sequencing was carried out using PBMCs. The sequence came from a woman aged 40 to 50 in good health and CMV-seropositive. The chain uses TRBV30 and TRBJ1-2; possible D gene TRBD1, 6 bases. The CDR3 protein is CAWADSWYGYTF. Written as DNA, the CDR3 is TGTGCCTGGGCGGACAGCTGGTATGGCTACACCTTC.